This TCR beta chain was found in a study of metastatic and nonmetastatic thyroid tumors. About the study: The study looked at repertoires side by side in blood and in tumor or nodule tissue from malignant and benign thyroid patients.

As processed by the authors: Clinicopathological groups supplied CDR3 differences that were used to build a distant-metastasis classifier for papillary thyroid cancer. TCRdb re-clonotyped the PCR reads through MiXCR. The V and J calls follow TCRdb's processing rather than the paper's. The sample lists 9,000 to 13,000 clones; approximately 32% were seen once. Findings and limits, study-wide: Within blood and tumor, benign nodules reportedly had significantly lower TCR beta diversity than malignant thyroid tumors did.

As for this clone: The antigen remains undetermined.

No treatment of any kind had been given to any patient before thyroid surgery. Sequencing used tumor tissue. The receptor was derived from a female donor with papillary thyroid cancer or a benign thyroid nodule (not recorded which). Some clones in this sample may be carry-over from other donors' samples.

The CDR3 region has the DNA TGTGCCAGCAGCCAAGGACTAGGCGGCGCTTTGGGTGAGCAGTTCTTC. Protein: CASSQGLGGALGEQFF. This rearrangement joins TRBV3-1 to TRBJ2-1; possibly TRBD2 for D (6 bases). Germline V gene lookup returns CDR1 LGHDT and CDR2 YNNKEL (reference sequence). V lost 1 base and J 9 bases, leaving 19 bases between the germline ends. The CDR3 covers 16 residues.